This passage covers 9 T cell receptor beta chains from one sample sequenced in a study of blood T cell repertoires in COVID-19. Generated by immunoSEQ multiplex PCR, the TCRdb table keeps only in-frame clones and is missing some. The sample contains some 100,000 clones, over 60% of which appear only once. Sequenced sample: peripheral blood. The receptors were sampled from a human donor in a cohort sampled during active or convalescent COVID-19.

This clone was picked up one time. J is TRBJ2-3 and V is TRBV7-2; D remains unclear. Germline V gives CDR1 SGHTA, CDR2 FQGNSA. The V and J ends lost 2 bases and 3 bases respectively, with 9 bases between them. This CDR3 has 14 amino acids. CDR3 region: CASSLSLQTDTQYF. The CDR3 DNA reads TGTGCCAGCAGCTTATCTCTGCAGACAGATACGCAGTATTTT.

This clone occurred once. For the CDR3, the DNA is TGTGCCAGTAGTGGAGTGGACAGGGGGCGCGAAGGCTATGGCTACACCTTC. Translated: CASSGVDRGREGYGYTF. The V gene is TRBV19, the J gene TRBJ1-2; 11 nucleotides agree with TRBD1. Unmatched junction bases numbered 12, after V lost 5 bases and J lost 4 bases. Per the germline V gene, CDR1 is LNHDA and CDR2 is SQIVND (reference sequence). The length of the CDR3 is 17 residues.

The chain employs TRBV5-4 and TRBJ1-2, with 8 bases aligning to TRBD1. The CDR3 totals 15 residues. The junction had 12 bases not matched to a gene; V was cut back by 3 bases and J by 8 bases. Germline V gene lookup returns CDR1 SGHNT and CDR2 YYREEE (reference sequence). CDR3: CASSSSRGPSGGYTF. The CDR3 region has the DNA TGTGCCAGCAGCTCTTCCAGGGGGCCATCGGGGGGCTACACCTTC.

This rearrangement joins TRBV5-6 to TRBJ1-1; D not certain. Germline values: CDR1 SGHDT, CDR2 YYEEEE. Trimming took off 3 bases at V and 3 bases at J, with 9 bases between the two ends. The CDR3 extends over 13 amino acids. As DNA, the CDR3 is TGTGCCAGCAGCTGGACTACCGACACTGAAGCTTTCTTT. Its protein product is CASSWTTDTEAFF.

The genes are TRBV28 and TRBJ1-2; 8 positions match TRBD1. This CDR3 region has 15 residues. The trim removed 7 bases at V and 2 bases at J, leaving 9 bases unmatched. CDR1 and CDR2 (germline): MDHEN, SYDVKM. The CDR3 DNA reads TGTGCCAGCACCCTAGACAGGGGAGTCAACTATGGCTACACCTTC. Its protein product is CASTLDRGVNYGYTF.

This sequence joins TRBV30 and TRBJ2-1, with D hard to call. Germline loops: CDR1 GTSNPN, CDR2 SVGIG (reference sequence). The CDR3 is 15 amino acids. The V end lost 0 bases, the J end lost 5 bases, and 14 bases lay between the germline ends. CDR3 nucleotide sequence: TGTGCCTGGAGTGTTGATACGGGTATGCACAATGAGCAGTTCTTC. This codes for CAWSVDTGMHNEQFF.

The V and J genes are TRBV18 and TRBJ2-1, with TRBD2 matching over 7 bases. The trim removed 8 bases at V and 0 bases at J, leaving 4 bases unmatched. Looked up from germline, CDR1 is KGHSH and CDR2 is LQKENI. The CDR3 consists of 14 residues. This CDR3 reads CASQAGRSYNEQFF. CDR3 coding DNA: TGTGCCAGCCAAGCGGGACGCTCCTACAATGAGCAGTTCTTC.

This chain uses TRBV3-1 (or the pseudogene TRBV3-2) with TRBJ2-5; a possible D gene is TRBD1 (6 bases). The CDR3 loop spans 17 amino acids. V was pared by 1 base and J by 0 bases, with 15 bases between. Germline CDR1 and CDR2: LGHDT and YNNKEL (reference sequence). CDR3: CASSQVFGGSYQETQYF. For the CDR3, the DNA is TGTGCCAGCAGCCAAGTTTTTGGGGGCTCGTACCAAGAGACCCAGTACTTC.

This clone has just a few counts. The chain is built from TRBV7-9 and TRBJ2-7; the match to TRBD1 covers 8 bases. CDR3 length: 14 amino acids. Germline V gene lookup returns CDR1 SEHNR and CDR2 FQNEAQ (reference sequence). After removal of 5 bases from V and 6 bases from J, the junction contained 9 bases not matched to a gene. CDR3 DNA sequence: TGTGCCAGCAGCCCTTTGACAGGGGCCATCGAGCAGTACTTC. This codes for CASSPLTGAIEQYF.